One sample yielded the 25 T cell receptor beta chains listed below, sequenced in a study of cytotoxic CD8 clonotypes in ibrutinib-treated CLL. TCRdb's copy holds only in-frame clones and misses some; the assay was immunoSEQ multiplex PCR. The data hold around 70,000 clones, with more than 70% observed a single time. Here the sequenced sample was PBMCs, taken at disease progression, from a patient treated with ibrutinib. The receptors here all came from a human donor with chronic lymphocytic leukemia.

The table lists this clone with a few counts. The chain links TRBV2 to TRBJ1-2; 8 nucleotides align to TRBD1. J gave up 4 bases and V 3 bases, and 7 bases lay outside the gene matches. Germline V lookup: CDR1 SNHLY, CDR2 FYNNEI. The CDR3 loop spans 15 amino acids. The CDR3 region has the DNA TGTGCCAGCAGTGACGCAGGACAGGGCGGCTATGGCTACACCTTC. This translates into CASSDAGQGGYGYTF.

The genes are TRBV27 and TRBJ1-6, with a possible D match to TRBD1 (5 bases). CDR1 MNHEY and CDR2 SMNVEV come from the germline V gene (reference sequence). Deletions cut 8 bases from V and 10 bases from J, with 15 bases between. This CDR3 comprises 13 residues. This CDR3 is CASPLRGQSPLHF. The CDR3 DNA follows: TGTGCCAGCCCCTTACGGGGCCAATCACCCCTCCACTTT.

The chain employs TRBV4-1 and TRBJ1-1; no definite D call. Germline CDR1 MGHRA, CDR2 YSYEKL. This CDR3 region has 16 residues. V was clipped by 0 bases and J by 1 base, with 12 bases between them. This chain's CDR3 is CASSQDLVPPNTEAFF. CDR3 nucleotide sequence: TGCGCCAGCAGCCAAGATTTGGTTCCCCCGAACACTGAAGCTTTCTTT.

In the case of this clone: One end of the junction is discordant with germline, which a read error may explain. The chain has TRBV10-3 and TRBJ1-5; D might be TRBD1 (6 bases). Germline V gene data show CDR1 as ENHRY and CDR2 as SYGVKD. This CDR3 contains 15 residues. This chain's CDR3 is CATSRDKYSNQPQHF. Written as DNA, the CDR3 is TGTGCCACCAGTAGGGACAAATATAGCAATCAGCCCCAGCATTTT.

The gene calls are TRBV6-7 and TRBJ2-7; 9 bases are shared with TRBD1. TRBV6-7 is an open reading frame whose function is uncertain. This CDR3 comprises 15 residues. The J segment lost 2 bases and the V segment lost 6 bases, leaving 8 bases of the junction unmatched. In nucleotides, the CDR3 is TGTGCCAGCAGGGGGTCCGGGACAGGGACCTACGAGCAGTACTTC. It translates to CASRGSGTGTYEQYF.

V gene TRBV21-1 combines with J gene TRBJ1-4. TRBV21-1 is tagged as a pseudogene. The length of the CDR3 is 13 residues. The CDR3 coding sequence is TGTGCCAGCAGCGTAAGGTTGGATGAAAAACTGTTTTTT. The encoded protein is CASSVRLDEKLFF.

The chain joins TRBV2 to TRBJ2-3, with TRBD2 matching 10 bases. Germline V gene sequence: CDR1 SNHLY, CDR2 FYNNEI. The CDR3 has 12 residues. V was pared by 6 bases and J by 8 bases, with 2 bases of the junction left unmatched. The CDR3 loop reads CASSRLAGTQYF. In nucleotides, the CDR3 is TGTGCCAGCAGCCGACTAGCGGGTACGCAGTATTTT. The entire variable domain, with the rest obtained from reference TRBV2 and TRBJ2-3, is as follows: EPEVTQTPSHQVTQMGQEVILRCVPISNHLYFYWYRQILGQKVEFLVSFYNNEISEKSEIFDDQFSVERPDGSNFTLKIRSTKLEDSAMYFCASSRLAGTQYFGPGTRLTVL.

The chain uses TRBV4-2 and TRBJ2-7; TRBD1 matches 9 bases. This CDR3 has 16 residues. Germline lookup yields CDR1 LGHNA and CDR2 YNFKEQ. Unmatched junction bases numbered 4, after V lost 1 base and J lost 0 bases. CDR3 loop: CASSQGTGGASYEQYF. The DNA for the CDR3 is TGTGCCAGCAGCCAAGGCACAGGGGGCGCCTCCTACGAGCAGTACTTC.

The chain carries TRBV29-1 and TRBJ2-6, with a possible D match to TRBD2 (6 bases). Germline V gene data show CDR1 as SQVTM and CDR2 as ANQGSEA. Trimming left V 4 bases short and J 3 bases short, with 16 bases between. The CDR3 has 16 residues. The CDR3 DNA reads as TGCAGCGTTGTAGGGACGGGAGTCCTTGGGGCCAACGTCCTGACTTTC. Translated, it gives CSVVGTGVLGANVLTF. Combining the CDR3 with reference TRBV29-1 and TRBJ2-6 gives the whole variable domain SAVISQKPSRDICQRGTSLTIQCQVDSQVTMMFWYRQQPGQSLTLIATANQGSEATYESGFVIDKFPISRPNLTFSTLTVSNMSPEDSSIYLCSVVGTGVLGANVLTFGAGSRLTVL.

The J gene is TRBJ2-7, the V gene TRBV4-1; 9 positions match TRBD2. The junction had 9 bases not matched to a gene; V was cut back by 9 bases and J by 6 bases. Germline V gives CDR1 MGHRA, CDR2 YSYEKL. The CDR3 runs to 13 residues. The CDR3 DNA sequence: TGCGCCAGAATGGGGACTAGCTCTCGCGAGCAGTACTTC. As protein: CARMGTSSREQYF.

This chain joins TRBV7-3 and TRBJ2-2; 10 nucleotides match TRBD1. In germline, CDR1 is SGHTA, CDR2 FQGTGA. CDR3 length: 16 amino acids. Germline trimming cut 5 bases from V and 2 bases from J; bases unmatched to any gene: 5. The CDR3 loop reads CASSPRTGGNTGELFF. Here the CDR3 DNA reads TGTGCCAGCAGCCCCCGGACAGGGGGTAACACCGGGGAGCTGTTTTTT.

This clone came up a few times. This chain connects TRBV28 to TRBJ2-7, with D perhaps TRBD2 (6 bases). Germline V gene sequence: CDR1 MDHEN, CDR2 SYDVKM. V was cut by 6 bases and J by 5 bases, with 20 bases left in between. This CDR3 has 15 amino acids. DNA for the CDR3: TGTGCCAGCAGGGGACTTACTACGGGATTCAACGAGCAGTACTTC. This gives the protein CASRGLTTGFNEQYF.

This sequence joins TRBV6-5 and TRBJ2-2, with TRBD2 matching over 8 bases. The germline CDR1 and CDR2 sequences are MNHEY and SVGAGI. This CDR3 is built from 14 residues. The V gene end was trimmed by 6 bases and the J gene end by 7 bases; junction bases not matched to a gene: 7. The CDR3 nucleotides read TGTGCCAGCAGCCTTAGCGGGGTTGGCGGGGAGCTGTTTTTT. It encodes CASSLSGVGGELFF.

The rearrangement joins TRBV2 to TRBJ2-7; 7 nucleotides agree with TRBD1. With V trimmed by 8 bases and J by 1 base, 5 bases remained unmatched. The CDR3 is made up of 13 amino acids. Germline V gene data show CDR1 as SNHLY and CDR2 as FYNNEI. The CDR3 sequence is CASLRGPSYEQYF. The CDR3 DNA sequence: TGTGCCAGCCTAAGGGGGCCTTCCTACGAGCAGTACTTC.

The rearrangement joins TRBV6-6 to TRBJ1-1; D is unclear. Germline V gene lookup returns CDR1 MNHNY and CDR2 SVGAGI (reference sequence). Between the trimmed V and J ends, which lost 0 bases and 1 base, there was a span of 6 bases. The CDR3 extends over 14 amino acids. This CDR3 reads CASSYSLGNTEAFF. DNA for the CDR3: TGTGCCAGCAGTTACTCTCTCGGGAACACTGAAGCTTTCTTT.

The V call is TRBV5-1, the J call TRBJ1-1, with no clear D. The CDR3 sequence is 13 residues long. V lost 3 bases, J lost 5 bases, and 11 bases lay in between. The V gene's germline CDR1 is SGHRS and CDR2 YFSETQ. This chain's CDR3 is CASSSAGRTEAFF. The DNA of the CDR3 is TGCGCCAGCAGCTCCGCAGGCAGGACTGAAGCTTTCTTT. Filled out from reference TRBV5-1 and TRBJ1-1, the complete variable domain reads KAGVTQTPRYLIKTRGQQVTLSCSPISGHRSVSWYQQTPGQGLQFLFEYFSETQRNKGNFPGRFSGRQFSNSRSEMNVSTLELGDSALYLCASSSAGRTEAFFGQGTRLTVV.

This clone was seen only once. The V gene is TRBV7-8, the J gene TRBJ2-7; D call uncertain. Germline-derived CDR1 and CDR2 are SGHVS and FQNEAQ. V lost 0 bases, J lost 0 bases, and 6 bases lay in between. The length of the CDR3 is 14 residues. This CDR3 reads CASSLAESSYEQYF. The CDR3 DNA reads TGTGCCAGCAGCTTAGCTGAAAGCTCCTACGAGCAGTACTTC.

This clone occurred a few times. V and J are TRBV6-6 and TRBJ2-7; no definite D call. Between the trimmed V and J ends, which lost 3 bases and 7 bases, there was a span of 13 bases. The germline gives CDR1 MNHNY, CDR2 SVGAGI (reference sequence). The CDR3 totals 13 residues. For the CDR3, the DNA is TGTGCCAGCAGTTATTTCGAGGCGGTTGAGCAGTACTTC. Translation: CASSYFEAVEQYF.

This rearrangement joins TRBV11-2 to TRBJ2-7; 9 nucleotides align to TRBD2. Germline V gives CDR1 SGHAT, CDR2 FQNNGV. Germline trimming cut 0 bases from V and 2 bases from J; bases unmatched to any gene: 2. The CDR3 length is 15 residues. CDR3 in amino acids: CASSLDASGTYEQYF. CDR3 DNA: TGTGCCAGCAGCTTAGACGCTAGCGGGACCTACGAGCAGTACTTC.

As for this clone: A read error may produce the germline difference seen at one junction end. J is TRBJ2-2 and V is TRBV5-1, with unresolved D. The CDR3 loop spans 12 amino acids. CDR1 is SGHRS and CDR2 is YFSETQ in the germline V gene. In DNA form, the CDR3 reads TGCGCCAGCAGCATGAACAACGGGGAGCTGTTTTTT. The encoded protein is CASSMNNGELFF.

The gene calls are TRBV6-5 and TRBJ1-3, with 9 bases lining up with TRBD1. The CDR3 consists of 15 residues. V lost 7 bases, J lost 4 bases, and 8 bases stayed unmatched. Germline CDR1 is MNHEY and CDR2 is SVGAGI. The CDR3 bases are TGTGCCAGCAATACAGGGGGCACCTCAGGAAACACCATATATTTT. Translated: CASNTGGTSGNTIYF.

The chain has TRBV5-1 and TRBJ2-3; D remains unclear. This CDR3 spans 12 amino acids. Germline V gene data show CDR1 as SGHRS and CDR2 as YFSETQ. Between the trimmed V and J ends, which lost 2 bases and 5 bases, there was a span of 6 bases. Here the CDR3 reads CASSLLRDTQYF. The CDR3, as DNA: TGCGCCAGCAGCTTACTCAGAGATACGCAGTATTTT.

This chain uses TRBV20-1 with TRBJ2-1, with D uncertain. The CDR3 covers 11 residues. Germline assignment: CDR1 DFQATT and CDR2 SNEGSKA (reference sequence). Trimming took off 1 base at V and 10 bases at J, with 8 bases between the two ends. In nucleotides, the CDR3 is TGCAGTGCTAGAGTAAGTTGGGAGCAGTTCTTC. It encodes CSARVSWEQFF.

This clone was observed a few times. This specimen includes other DNA sequences encoding the same CDR3. The CDR3 region has the DNA TGTGCCAGCTCACCCGCCGGGCGCACTGAAGCTTTCTTT. This gives the protein CASSPAGRTEAFF. This chain uses TRBV18 with TRBJ1-1; D remains unclear. Trimming took off 3 bases at V and 4 bases at J, with 9 bases between the two ends. This CDR3 spans 13 amino acids. The germline V gene encodes CDR1 KGHSH and CDR2 LQKENI.

The CDR3 DNA is TGTGCCAGCAGCGTAGGAGCCTGGCGTGAAGCTTTCTTT. It yields the protein CASSVGAWREAFF. The chain joins TRBV9 to TRBJ1-1; D uncertain. Germline-derived CDR1 and CDR2 are SGDLS and YYNGEE. V was trimmed by 0 bases and J by 7 bases, leaving 10 bases between them. The CDR3 extends over 13 amino acids.